Below are 9 T cell receptor beta chains sequenced from a single sample in a study of shared clonotypes between healthy human individuals. The table came from immunoSEQ multiplex PCR; TCRdb's copy has only in-frame clones and leaves some out. Of 2 million to 2.5 million clones listed, 92% are singletons. Input material: naive CD4+ T cells from PBMCs. Subset reported: CD45RA+ positively selected. Every receptor here comes from a man aged 18 to 35 in good health. Some clones in this sample may be carry-over from other donors' samples.

The rearrangement uses TRBV7-9 and TRBJ2-1; 8 positions match TRBD1. V lost 5 bases and J lost 4; bases outside the gene matches: 4. The germline V gene encodes CDR1 SEHNR and CDR2 FQNEAQ (reference sequence). The CDR3 extends over 14 amino acids. The CDR3 loop reads CASSVDRVYNEQFF. The CDR3 nucleotides read TGTGCCAGCAGCGTGGACAGGGTTTACAATGAGCAGTTCTTC.

The chain is built from TRBV28 and TRBJ1-4; D is perhaps TRBD1 (5 bases). CDR1 and CDR2 from the germline V gene are MDHEN and SYDVKM. The CDR3 totals 13 residues. V gave up 9 bases and J gave up 7 bases, with 15 bases separating them. CDR3 in DNA: TGTGCCAGTCGTAAGGAAAGGGGTGAAAAACTGTTTTTT. Translated, it gives CASRKERGEKLFF.

As for this clone: The identical CDR3 is also encoded by other nucleotide sequences in the sample. The J gene is TRBJ2-7, the V gene TRBV5-1; 7 positions agree with TRBD1. Germline CDR1 is SGHRS and CDR2 is YFSETQ. The CDR3 runs to 14 residues. With V trimmed by 1 base and J by 0 bases, 1 base remained unmatched. Here the CDR3 reads CASSLTGASYEQYF. The CDR3 DNA reads as TGCGCCAGCAGCTTGACAGGGGCCTCCTACGAGCAGTACTTC.

The rearrangement uses TRBV7-3 and TRBJ2-1, with D maybe TRBD1 (6 bases). Trimming left V 5 bases short and J 9 bases short, with 14 bases between. Germline V lookup: CDR1 SGHTA, CDR2 FQGTGA. The length of the CDR3 is 13 residues. CDR3 in amino acids: CASSTTGSGEQFF. In DNA, the CDR3 is TGTGCCAGCAGCACGACAGGTTCGGGTGAGCAGTTCTTC.

The chain recombines TRBV10-3 with TRBJ1-1; TRBD1 might be the D (6 bases). Trimming stripped 8 bases from V and 5 bases from J, with 27 bases between. Germline CDR1 ENHRY, CDR2 SYGVKD. CDR3 length equals 17 residues. The DNA of the CDR3 is TGTGCCATCGTGGCATCTACCTCTGGTCCAGGGGAGACTGAAGCTTTCTTT. Protein sequence: CAIVASTSGPGETEAFF.

This chain joins TRBV7-3 and TRBJ1-2; 7 bases are shared with TRBD1. V lost 5 bases, J lost 3 bases, and 3 bases stayed unmatched. The germline V gene encodes CDR1 SGHTA and CDR2 FQGTGA. The CDR3 sequence is 13 residues long. The DNA of the CDR3 is TGTGCCAGCAGCCCGACAGGGTACTATGGCTACACCTTC. Translating gives CASSPTGYYGYTF.

This clone has a single count. The V gene is TRBV29-1, the J gene TRBJ2-1; 10 positions match TRBD2. CDR3 size: 15 residues. Germline-derived CDR1 and CDR2 are SQVTM and ANQGSEA. J gave up 5 bases and V 5 bases, and 9 bases lay outside the gene matches. The chain's CDR3 is CSVNPGLAFDNEQFF. CDR3 nucleotides: TGCAGCGTTAATCCGGGACTAGCGTTTGACAATGAGCAGTTCTTC.

This clone was seen more than once but under ten times. This chain connects TRBV19 to TRBJ1-5; D is unclear. Germline V gene lookup returns CDR1 LNHDA and CDR2 SQIVND (reference sequence). The CDR3 covers 12 residues. The V gene lost 7 bases and the J gene lost 4 bases, with 8 bases spanning the gap. The CDR3 here is CASKGRNQPQHF. CDR3 coding DNA: TGTGCCAGTAAAGGGCGGAATCAGCCCCAGCATTTT. Filled out from reference TRBV19 and TRBJ1-5, the complete variable domain reads DGGITQSPKYLFRKEGQNVTLSCEQNLNHDAMYWYRQDPGQGLRLIYYSQIVNDFQKGDIAEGYSVSREKKESFPLTVTSAQKNPTAFYLCASKGRNQPQHFGDGTRLSIL.

The chain combines TRBV29-1 with TRBJ2-2, with TRBD1 as a possible D gene (7 bases). CDR3 size: 19 residues. The germline gives CDR1 SQVTM, CDR2 ANQGSEA. The V and J ends lost 2 bases and 7 bases respectively, with 29 bases between them. CDR3 DNA: TGCAGCGTTGAAAAACCTTCCTCGTCAGGGGGGCTGCTCCGCGGGGAGCTGTTTTTT. As protein: CSVEKPSSSGGLLRGELFF.